The rows below give T cell receptor beta chains drawn from one sample of a study of T cell responses to AZD1222 COVID-19 vaccine. Sequencing used immunoSEQ multiplex PCR; TCRdb keeps in-frame clones, though not all of them. This sample has some 130,000 clones, with 91% found just once. The sample was peripheral blood, taken on day 0 of AZD1222 vaccination. Receptors originate from an adult in good health. The CDR3 runs from the conserved cysteine through the conserved F or W. Each record gives: D gene, V gene, clone size, J gene, CDR3 protein, CDR3 DNA. D genes are given only for firm matches. Rows give clone size only sometimes, using once, few, many, or a class for an expanded clone.

d_call: NA; v_call: TRBV6-2/TRBV6-3; clone_size: NA; j_call: TRBJ2-1; cdr3_aa: CASSSSSREQFF; cdr3_nt: TGTGCCAGCAGTTCATCTAGCCGGGAGCAGTTCTTC
d_call: TRBD2; v_call: TRBV5-4; clone_size: few; j_call: TRBJ2-2; cdr3_aa: CASSTPSSGGNTGELFF; cdr3_nt: TGTGCCAGCAGCACCCCCTCTAGCGGGGGGAACACCGGGGAGCTGTTTTTT
d_call: NA; v_call: TRBV10-3; clone_size: NA; j_call: TRBJ2-1; cdr3_aa: CAISESGDIYNEQFF; cdr3_nt: TGTGCCATCAGTGAGTCCGGGGACATCTACAATGAGCAGTTCTTC
d_call: TRBD2; v_call: TRBV24-1; clone_size: NA; j_call: TRBJ2-1; cdr3_aa: CATSGLAGNYNEQFF; cdr3_nt: TGTGCCACCAGTGGACTAGCGGGTAACTACAATGAGCAGTTCTTC
d_call: NA; v_call: TRBV7-9; clone_size: once; j_call: TRBJ1-3; cdr3_aa: CASSPQGSGNTIYF; cdr3_nt: TGTGCCAGCAGCCCCCAGGGTTCTGGAAACACCATATATTTT
d_call: NA; v_call: TRBV28; clone_size: once; j_call: TRBJ1-2; cdr3_aa: CASSSGGAHGYTF; cdr3_nt: TGTGCCAGCAGTTCCGGGGGCGCGCATGGCTACACCTTC
d_call: TRBD2; v_call: TRBV5-1; clone_size: NA; j_call: TRBJ2-3; cdr3_aa: CASSLTLAVTDTQYF; cdr3_nt: TGCGCCAGCAGCTTGACTCTAGCGGTCACAGATACGCAGTATTTT
d_call: TRBD1; v_call: TRBV6-1; clone_size: NA; j_call: TRBJ1-4; cdr3_aa: CASSEGTGGNEKLFF; cdr3_nt: TGTGCCAGCAGTGAAGGGACAGGGGGTAATGAAAAACTGTTTTTT
d_call: NA; v_call: TRBV9; clone_size: NA; j_call: TRBJ1-1; cdr3_aa: CASSPSNTNTEAFF; cdr3_nt: TGTGCCAGCAGCCCCTCGAACACGAACACTGAAGCTTTCTTT
d_call: TRBD1; v_call: TRBV4-3; clone_size: NA; j_call: TRBJ2-7; cdr3_aa: CASSRQSPGTGLPYEQYF; cdr3_nt: TGCGCCAGCAGCCGACAATCTCCCGGGACAGGGTTGCCCTACGAGCAGTACTTC
d_call: TRBD2; v_call: TRBV7-6; clone_size: once; j_call: TRBJ2-5; cdr3_aa: CASSLAGRETQYF; cdr3_nt: TGTGCCAGCAGTTTAGCGGGAAGGGAGACCCAGTACTTC
d_call: NA; v_call: TRBV9; clone_size: NA; j_call: TRBJ2-7; cdr3_aa: CASSVGGYEQYF; cdr3_nt: TGTGCCAGCAGCGTAGGTGGCTACGAGCAGTACTTC
d_call: NA; v_call: TRBV4-3; clone_size: NA; j_call: TRBJ1-1; cdr3_aa: CASSQQPAVNTEAFF; cdr3_nt: TGCGCCAGCAGCCAGCAACCGGCAGTGAACACTGAAGCTTTCTTT
d_call: NA; v_call: TRBV7-8; clone_size: once; j_call: TRBJ1-1; cdr3_aa: CASSPVNTEAFF; cdr3_nt: TGTGCCAGCAGCCCAGTGAACACTGAAGCTTTCTTT
d_call: NA; v_call: TRBV12-3/TRBV12-4; clone_size: NA; j_call: TRBJ1-5; cdr3_aa: CASSSSGPQHF; cdr3_nt: TGTGCCAGCAGCTCTTCGGGGCCCCAGCATTTT
d_call: NA; v_call: TRBV12-3/TRBV12-4; clone_size: NA; j_call: TRBJ2-5; cdr3_aa: CASSLIQKETQYF; cdr3_nt: TGTGCCAGCAGTTTAATACAGAAAGAGACCCAGTACTTC
d_call: NA; v_call: TRBV28; clone_size: NA; j_call: TRBJ1-2; cdr3_aa: CASSSNRDPANYGYTF; cdr3_nt: TGTGCCAGCAGTTCCAACCGGGACCCGGCTAACTATGGCTACACCTTC
d_call: NA; v_call: TRBV2; clone_size: NA; j_call: TRBJ1-2; cdr3_aa: CASIGGEAYGYTF; cdr3_nt: TGTGCCAGCATTGGAGGGGAAGCATATGGCTACACCTTC
d_call: TRBD1; v_call: TRBV9; clone_size: NA; j_call: TRBJ2-7; cdr3_aa: CASSVGGTGLSYEQYF; cdr3_nt: TGTGCCAGCAGCGTAGGTGGGACAGGACTCTCCTACGAGCAGTACTTC
d_call: TRBD1; v_call: TRBV29-1; clone_size: NA; j_call: TRBJ1-2; cdr3_aa: CSVEDRGGGSDGYTF; cdr3_nt: TGCAGCGTTGAAGATCGGGGAGGGGGCAGTGATGGCTACACCTTC
d_call: NA; v_call: TRBV6-1; clone_size: NA; j_call: TRBJ2-7; cdr3_aa: CASSEALDSVPYEQYF; cdr3_nt: TGTGCCAGCAGTGAAGCGCTGGATAGCGTACCCTACGAGCAGTACTTC
d_call: TRBD1; v_call: TRBV12-5; clone_size: NA; j_call: TRBJ2-4; cdr3_aa: CASGPGTGVNIQYF; cdr3_nt: TGTGCTAGTGGTCCGGGGACAGGGGTAAACATTCAGTACTTC
d_call: NA; v_call: TRBV5-1; clone_size: NA; j_call: TRBJ2-7; cdr3_aa: CASRLDSLYEQYF; cdr3_nt: TGCGCCAGCAGATTAGACAGCCTCTACGAGCAGTACTTC
d_call: NA; v_call: TRBV7-9; clone_size: NA; j_call: TRBJ2-2; cdr3_aa: CASSFKGRSTGELFF; cdr3_nt: TGTGCCAGCAGCTTTAAGGGGCGCAGCACCGGGGAGCTGTTTTTT
d_call: NA; v_call: TRBV30; clone_size: NA; j_call: TRBJ1-6; cdr3_aa: CAVTSGVNSPLHF; cdr3_nt: TGTGCCGTAACCTCAGGGGTGAATTCACCCCTCCACTTT
d_call: NA; v_call: TRBV6-5; clone_size: NA; j_call: TRBJ1-6; cdr3_aa: CASRDLMGSPLHF; cdr3_nt: TGTGCCAGCAGGGACTTAATGGGATCACCCCTCCACTTT
d_call: NA; v_call: TRBV7-9; clone_size: NA; j_call: TRBJ1-2; cdr3_aa: CASSRDKIYGYTF; cdr3_nt: TGTGCCAGCAGCCGGGACAAGATCTATGGCTACACCTTC
d_call: NA; v_call: TRBV6-5; clone_size: NA; j_call: TRBJ2-5; cdr3_aa: CASSTGPETQYF; cdr3_nt: TGTGCCAGCAGTACGGGCCCAGAGACCCAGTACTTC
d_call: TRBD1; v_call: TRBV7-2; clone_size: NA; j_call: TRBJ1-5; cdr3_aa: CASSLTRDRAQPQHF; cdr3_nt: TGTGCCAGCAGCTTAACCCGGGACAGGGCTCAGCCCCAGCATTTT
d_call: TRBD1; v_call: TRBV27; clone_size: NA; j_call: TRBJ1-2; cdr3_aa: CASSLRGWDGYTF; cdr3_nt: TGTGCCAGCAGTCTCAGGGGGTGGGATGGCTACACCTTC
d_call: TRBD2; v_call: TRBV7-2; clone_size: NA; j_call: TRBJ2-3; cdr3_aa: CASSLVGSGRAAGADTQYF; cdr3_nt: TGTGCCAGCAGCTTAGTCGGTAGCGGGAGGGCCGCAGGGGCAGATACGCAGTATTTT
d_call: NA; v_call: TRBV12-3/TRBV12-4; clone_size: NA; j_call: TRBJ1-2; cdr3_aa: CASSQAGGYTF; cdr3_nt: TGTGCCAGCAGTCAAGCTGGTGGCTACACCTTC